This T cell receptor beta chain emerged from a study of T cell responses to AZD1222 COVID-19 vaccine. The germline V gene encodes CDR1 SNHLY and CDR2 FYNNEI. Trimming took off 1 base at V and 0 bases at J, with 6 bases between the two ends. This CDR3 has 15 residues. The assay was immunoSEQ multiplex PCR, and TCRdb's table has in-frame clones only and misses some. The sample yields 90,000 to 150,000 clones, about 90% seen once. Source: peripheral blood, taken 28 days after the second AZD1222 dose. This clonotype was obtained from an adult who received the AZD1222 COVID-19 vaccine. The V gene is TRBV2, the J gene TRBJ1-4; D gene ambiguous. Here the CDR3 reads CASSEVRTTNEKLFF. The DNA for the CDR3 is TGTGCCAGCAGTGAAGTAAGGACAACTAATGAAAAACTGTTTTTT.